These T cell receptor beta chains were read from a single sample in a study. TCRdb fed the RT-PCR reads into MiXCR, producing one record per CDR3 protein. The repertoire holds about 680,000 distinct CDR3 sequences, 14% seen once, with about 3.9% in the top ten. Sample: memory CD4+ T cells from blood. The receptors come from a female donor in good health, serving as a healthy control. CDR3s include the opening cysteine and the closing phenylalanine or tryptophan. A D gene is named only where the DNA matches it firmly. Size values are once, few and many counts, or a class for expanded clones, and some rows have none.

d_call clone_size cdr3_length j_call v_call cdr3_nt cdr3_aa
TRBD2 few 15 TRBJ2-2 TRBV15 TGTGCCACCAGCAGACGGACTAGCGGGGACCCGGAGCTGTTTTTT CATSRRTSGDPELFF
NA few 11 TRBJ2-1 TRBV12-3/TRBV12-4 TGTGCTATGGGGGGAGAGGTTGAGCAGTTCTTC CAMGGEVEQFF
NA few 14 TRBJ1-3 TRBV20-1 TGCAGTGCTAAGACAGGACAGACTGGAAACACCATATATTTT CSAKTGQTGNTIYF
NA few 12 TRBJ1-1 TRBV28 TGTGCCAGCAGAGAGGGGGGTACTGAAGCTTTCTTT CASREGGTEAFF
NA NA 13 TRBJ1-4 TRBV6-5 TGTGCCAGCTCCTGGGCTATTAATGAAAAACTGTTTTTT CASSWAINEKLFF
NA many 15 TRBJ2-1 TRBV7-2 TGTGCCAGCAGCTTAGCGGTGAGCTCCTACAATGAGCAGTTCTTC CASSLAVSSYNEQFF
TRBD2 many 16 TRBJ2-7 TRBV7-6 TGTGCCAGCAGCTCAAAAGAGGAGGGACTACGTTACGAGCAGTACTTC CASSSKEEGLRYEQYF
TRBD1 many 14 TRBJ1-2 TRBV29-1 TGCAGCGTAGCAAAGGGGACAGGCGGAGATGGCTACACCTTC CSVAKGTGGDGYTF
NA NA 16 TRBJ1-5 TRBV7-2 TGTGCCAGCAGCTTATCCCGCACTTATAGCAATCAGCCCCAGCATTTT CASSLSRTYSNQPQHF
NA many 15 TRBJ1-6 TRBV6-6 TGTGCCAGCAGCGCCACAGGGACCGATAATTCACCCCTCCACTTT CASSATGTDNSPLHF
NA few 16 TRBJ1-1 TRBV7-9 TGTGCCAGCAGCTTACCCGCCCTGGGGACACCCACTGAAGCTTTCTTT CASSLPALGTPTEAFF
TRBD2 few 14 TRBJ2-1 TRBV20-1 TGCAGTGCTAGTGGCGGGAGGATCCACAATGAGCAGTTCTTC CSASGGRIHNEQFF
TRBD1 many 17 TRBJ2-7 TRBV5-1 TGCGCCAGCAGCTTCACTAATGACAGGGACGGGCTACGAGAGCAGTACTTC CASSFTNDRDGLREQYF
NA many 14 TRBJ2-2 TRBV12-3/TRBV12-4 TGTGCCAGCCGTCCAGACGGTCTCACCGGGGAGCTGTTTTTT CASRPDGLTGELFF
NA few 14 TRBJ2-5 TRBV5-1 TGCGCCAGCAGCTTGAACTCTTGGGGGGAGACCCAGTACTTC CASSLNSWGETQYF
TRBD2 NA 18 TRBJ2-3 TRBV10-3 TGTGCCATCAGTGAGGGCCCAGCGGGAGGGTTAAGCACAGATACGCAGTATTTT CAISEGPAGGLSTDTQYF
TRBD1 NA 15 TRBJ1-4 TRBV24-1 TGTGCCACCAGTGACGCAGGGGGGGAGAATGAAAAACTGTTTTTT CATSDAGGENEKLFF
TRBD1 NA 15 TRBJ2-3 TRBV12-3/TRBV12-4 TGTGCCAGCAGTTCCGGGACCCAGGGGGCAGATACGCAGTATTTT CASSSGTQGADTQYF
NA few 16 TRBJ2-7 TRBV20-1 TGCAGTGCTAGAGATTTCAGGCCAGGGAGTTTGTACGAGCAGTACTTC CSARDFRPGSLYEQYF
TRBD1 NA 16 TRBJ2-7 TRBV28 TGTGCCAGCAGGAAGAGACAGGGAGAGGGATTCTACGAGCAGTACTTC CASRKRQGEGFYEQYF
TRBD1 many 14 TRBJ1-4 TRBV28 TGTGCCAGCAGTTTATTGACAGGGGGAGAAAAACTGTTTTTT CASSLLTGGEKLFF
NA NA 17 TRBJ1-3 TRBV4-3 TGCGCCAGCAGCCAAGATACGCAGGGTTTATCTGGAAACACCATATATTTT CASSQDTQGLSGNTIYF
NA many 16 TRBJ2-6 TRBV7-3 TGTGCCAGCAGCTTAACGGGGGGTTCAGGGGCCAACGTCCTGACTTTC CASSLTGGSGANVLTF
TRBD2 few 17 TRBJ2-2 TRBV11-2 TGTGCCAGCAGCTCGACTAGCGGGAGCCTATTGACCGGGGAGCTGTTTTTT CASSSTSGSLLTGELFF
TRBD2 NA 16 TRBJ2-3 TRBV13 TGTGCCAGCAGCTTAGGCCGGACTAGCGGATCAGATACGCAGTATTTT CASSLGRTSGSDTQYF
NA many 12 TRBJ1-5 TRBV29-1 TGCAGCGTTGAACTAGGGGGGCAGCCCCAGCATTTT CSVELGGQPQHF
NA many 16 TRBJ2-3 TRBV6-2/TRBV6-3 TGTGCCAGCAGTCCCAGAACAGTCCTCAGCACAGATACGCAGTATTTT CASSPRTVLSTDTQYF
NA NA 11 TRBJ2-2 TRBV28 TGTGCCAGCAGCACCGAAGAGGAGCTGTTTTTT CASSTEEELFF
NA NA 13 TRBJ2-2 TRBV12-3/TRBV12-4 TGTGCCAGCAGTTTGCAAACTGTCGGGGAGCTGTTTTTT CASSLQTVGELFF
NA NA 15 TRBJ1-6 TRBV5-1 TGCGCCAGCAGCTCAACCGGGACCAATAATTCACCCCTCCACTTT CASSSTGTNNSPLHF
NA NA 15 TRBJ2-3 TRBV7-3 TGTGCCAGCAGCTCATCTAGTCTCATCACAGATACGCAGTATTTT CASSSSSLITDTQYF
TRBD1 NA 18 TRBJ1-1 TRBV10-2 TGCGCCAGCGGCCTTTTGCTGGGACAGGGGCTCCTGAACACTGAAGCTTTCTTT CASGLLLGQGLLNTEAFF
TRBD1 NA 11 TRBJ1-1 TRBV6-1 TGTGCCAGCACGATGACAGGGGAAGCTTTCTTT CASTMTGEAFF
NA few 16 TRBJ1-1 TRBV18 TGTGCCAGCTCCGAATCTACCGGGACCGGAGACACTGAAGCTTTCTTT CASSESTGTGDTEAFF
NA few 13 TRBJ1-2 TRBV20-1 TGCAGTGCTAGACTCGACTCTAGCTATGGCTACACCTTC CSARLDSSYGYTF
TRBD1 many 13 TRBJ2-3 TRBV10-3 TGTGCCATCAGGACAGGGGGCACAGATACGCAGTATTTT CAIRTGGTDTQYF
TRBD1 few 14 TRBJ1-4 TRBV6-5 TGTGCCAGCAGTTCGGGGACAGTATATGAAAAACTGTTTTTT CASSSGTVYEKLFF
TRBD1 many 13 TRBJ2-7 TRBV12-3/TRBV12-4 TGTGCCAGCAGTCGGGACAGGCGCTACGAGCAGTACTTC CASSRDRRYEQYF
NA few 16 TRBJ2-1 TRBV15 TGTGCCACCAGCAGAGCAGCAGGACCCTTTATCTATGAGCAGTTCTTC CATSRAAGPFIYEQFF
NA many 13 TRBJ2-3 TRBV11-2 TGTGCCAGCAGCCCCAGGGGGGAGGATACGCAGTATTTT CASSPRGEDTQYF
TRBD1 NA 16 TRBJ2-1 TRBV27 TGTGCCAGCAGTTCCCCGGGACAGGGGGCCTACAATGAGCAGTTCTTC CASSSPGQGAYNEQFF
TRBD1 NA 13 TRBJ2-3 TRBV15 TGTGCCACCGGGACAGGGGACACAGATACGCAGTATTTT CATGTGDTDTQYF